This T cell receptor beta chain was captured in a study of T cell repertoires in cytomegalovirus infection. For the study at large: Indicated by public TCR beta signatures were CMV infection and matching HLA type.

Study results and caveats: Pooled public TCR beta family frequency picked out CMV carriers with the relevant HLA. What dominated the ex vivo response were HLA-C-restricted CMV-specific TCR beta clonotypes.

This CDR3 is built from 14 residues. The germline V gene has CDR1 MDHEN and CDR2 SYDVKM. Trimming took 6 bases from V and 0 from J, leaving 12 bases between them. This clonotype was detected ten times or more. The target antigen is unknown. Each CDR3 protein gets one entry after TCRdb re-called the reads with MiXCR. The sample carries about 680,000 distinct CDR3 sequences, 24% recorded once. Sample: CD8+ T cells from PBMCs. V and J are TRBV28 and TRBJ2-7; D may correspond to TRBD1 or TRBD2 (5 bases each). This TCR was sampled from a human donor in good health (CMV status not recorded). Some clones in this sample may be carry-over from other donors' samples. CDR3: CASSLRDGSYEQYV. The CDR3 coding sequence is TGTGCCAGCAGCCTAAGGGACGGCTCCTACGAGCAGTACGTC.